The 9 T cell receptor beta chains presented below share a single source sample, sequenced in a study of T-cell memory formation after mild COVID-19. One entry per CDR3 protein results from TCRdb running MiXCR on the 5' RACE reads. The profile shows 500,000 to 550,000 distinct CDR3 sequences, about a fifth of them singletons. Sequenced material: PBMCs or a T cell subset sorted from them (not recorded which). The receptors shown here come from an adult woman who had mild COVID-19 (a few samples of this study predate the infection). Cell type and time point are not known.

This clonotype was recorded a few times. Relative to the germline gene, one junction end is altered; a read error may explain this. V is TRBV12-3 or TRBV12-4 and J is TRBJ2-4; D is unresolved. This CDR3 is 13 amino acids long. CDR3 in amino acids: CASSLVVSHLLDF. As DNA, the CDR3 is TGTGCCAGCAGTTTAGTCGTCAGTCACTTACTGGACTTC.

This clonotype has only a few counts. The chain joins TRBV20-1 to TRBJ2-7; D not certain. Germline CDR1 is DFQATT and CDR2 is SNEGSKA (reference sequence). Trimming stripped 6 bases from V and 4 bases from J, with 10 bases between. The CDR3 contains 11 residues. The chain's CDR3 is CSAPTRYEQYF. The CDR3 DNA is TGCAGTGCCCCGACACGGTACGAGCAGTACTTC.

This chain links TRBV11-2 with TRBJ2-1; D is tentatively TRBD1 or TRBD2 (5 bases each). Trimming removed 3 bases at V and 8 bases at J, with 20 bases between. Germline V gene sequence: CDR1 SGHAT, CDR2 FQNNGV. This CDR3 has 16 residues. CDR3 sequence (DNA): TGTGCCAGCAGCTTGGCCAGGGTAGGCTTGAGGGATGAGCAGTTCTTC. This sequence encodes CASSLARVGLRDEQFF. Full variable domain (rest looked up from reference TRBV11-2 and TRBJ2-1): EAGVAQSPRYKIIEKRQSVAFWCNPISGHATLYWYQQILGQGPKLLIQFQNNGVVDDSQLPKDRFSAERLKGVDSTLKIQPAKLEDSAVYLCASSLARVGLRDEQFFGPGTRLTVL.

The chain employs TRBV7-9 and TRBJ2-4; D gene uncertain. CDR1 and CDR2 from the germline V gene are SEHNR and FQNEAQ (reference sequence). This CDR3 has 15 residues. V dropped 4 bases and J dropped 5 bases, with 15 bases sitting between them. CDR3 sequence: CASSSIPDLENIQYF. The CDR3 DNA is TGTGCCAGCAGCTCTATCCCAGACCTCGAAAACATTCAGTACTTC.

The J gene is TRBJ2-2, the V gene TRBV6-1; D unresolved. The CDR3 is made up of 12 amino acids. Trimming left V 6 bases short and J 2 bases short, with 4 bases between. The germline V gene has CDR1 MNHNS and CDR2 SASEGT. CDR3 in DNA: TGTGCCAGCAGGAAAAACACCGGGGAGCTGTTTTTT. Translation gives CASRKNTGELFF.

The rearrangement joins TRBV7-2 to TRBJ2-1; weak D call: TRBD2 (6 bases). The V and J ends lost 6 bases and 0 bases respectively, with 21 bases between them. The CDR3 is made up of 18 amino acids. Per germline, CDR1 SGHTA and CDR2 FQGNSA. CDR3 bases: TGTGCCAGCAGATATCCCCGGGACTTGGGGAGCTCCTACAATGAGCAGTTCTTC. Protein product: CASRYPRDLGSSYNEQFF.

This clonotype was counted many times. V and J are TRBV20-1 and TRBJ2-2, with 7 bases matching TRBD2. Germline lookup yields CDR1 DFQATT and CDR2 SNEGSKA (reference sequence). CDR3 length equals 15 residues. V shed 1 base, J shed 1 base, and the junction held 3 bases outside the gene matches. CDR3: CSARVIAGNTGELFF. The CDR3 nucleotides are TGCAGTGCTAGAGTTATAGCGGGGAACACCGGGGAGCTGTTTTTT.

Only a few counts were recorded for this clonotype. This sequence joins TRBV4-3 and TRBJ2-4, with TRBD1 matching over 9 bases. The CDR3 contains 17 residues. Looked up from germline, CDR1 is LGHNA and CDR2 is YSLEER. J was trimmed by 1 base and V by 2 bases; bases with no gene match: 6. The CDR3 reads CASSQSGQGRAKNIQYF. CDR3 sequence (DNA): TGCGCCAGCAGCCAATCCGGACAGGGGAGGGCCAAAAACATTCAGTACTTC.

This clonotype was observed a few times. This chain joins TRBV12-3 or TRBV12-4 and TRBJ2-1, with TRBD2 matching over 10 bases. Trimming at V came to 6 bases and at J to 1 base, leaving 12 bases not matched to a gene. This CDR3 is 18 amino acids long. The CDR3 loop reads CASRAERTSGLSYNEQFF. The CDR3 DNA is TGTGCCAGCAGAGCCGAAAGGACTAGCGGACTATCCTACAATGAGCAGTTCTTC.